The entry below gives a single TCR beta chain sequence along with its context. TCRdb's table, derived via immunoSEQ multiplex PCR, lists solely in-frame clones and lacks some. The data hold approximately 250,000 clones, with 88% observed a single time. These data originate in a study of blood T cell repertoires in COVID-19. Germline lookup yields CDR1 LGHDT and CDR2 YNNKEL (reference sequence). Trimming removed 1 base from V and 2 bases from J, with 5 bases in between. The CDR3 is 13 amino acids. The sequence was obtained from a woman in her seventies with COVID-19, enrolled during active disease. The sequenced material came from peripheral blood. The chain combines TRBV3-1 (or the pseudogene TRBV3-2) with TRBJ2-5; no clear D gene. The CDR3 loop reads CASSQGEQETQYF. The CDR3 region has the DNA TGTGCCAGCAGCCAAGGTGAGCAAGAGACCCAGTACTTC.